What follows is one TCR beta chain and its context. Its antigen is not identified. These data originate in a study of graft-versus-host responses after intestinal transplantation. Study-wide context: Recipients underwent multivisceral, liver-intestinal, or isolated intestinal transplants. Anti-thymocyte globulin was used for induction in all recipients, who then took tacrolimus and steroids for approximately three years.

Germline values: CDR1 SEHNR, CDR2 FQNEAQ (reference sequence). The junction had 3 bases not matched to a gene; V was cut back by 1 base and J by 6 bases. This CDR3 is 14 amino acids long. Profiled with immunoSEQ multiplex PCR; TCRdb holds only in-frame clones, not every one. The repertoire consists of tens of thousands of clones, with approximately 95% occurring once and the leading ten covering under 0.3%. Study-wide findings and caveats: The authors found GvH clones in recipient marrow, some appearing first in ileum or blood. Peak levels of circulating GvH clones tracked with early post-transplant HvG declines.

The TCR sequence derives from a human donor who was the organ donor for an intestinal transplant. The sequenced sample was unstimulated CD8+ T cells sorted from spleen or lymph node cells, obtained before transplant. V is TRBV7-9 and J is TRBJ1-5; TRBD1 matches 7 bases. CDR3 nucleotide sequence: TGTGCCAGCAGCTTAGAGGGGGCTAGTCAGCCCCAGCATTTT. It is translated as CASSLEGASQPQHF.